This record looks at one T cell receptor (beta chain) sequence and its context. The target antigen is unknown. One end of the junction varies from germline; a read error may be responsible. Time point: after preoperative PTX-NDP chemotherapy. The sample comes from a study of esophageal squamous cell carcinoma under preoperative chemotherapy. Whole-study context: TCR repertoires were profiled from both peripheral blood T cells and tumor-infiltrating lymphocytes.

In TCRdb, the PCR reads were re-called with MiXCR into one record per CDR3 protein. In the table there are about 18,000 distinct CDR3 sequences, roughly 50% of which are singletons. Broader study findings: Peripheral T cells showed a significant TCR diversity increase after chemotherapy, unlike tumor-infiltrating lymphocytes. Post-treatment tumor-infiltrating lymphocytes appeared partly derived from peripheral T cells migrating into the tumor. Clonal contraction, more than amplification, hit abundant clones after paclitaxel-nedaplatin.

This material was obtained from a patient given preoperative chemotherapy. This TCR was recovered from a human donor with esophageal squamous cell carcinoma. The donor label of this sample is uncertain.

The CDR3 DNA reads TGTGCCAGCAGCCCGGGATCGAGTAGCGGGGGGGTGTTGAACACAGATATGCAGTATTTT. As protein: CASSPGSSSGGVLNTDMQYF. The chain recombines TRBV7-8 with TRBJ2-3; 11 bases agree with TRBD2. CDR3 length equals 20 residues. The germline V gene encodes CDR1 SGHVS and CDR2 FQNEAQ. Looking up the rest from reference TRBV7-8 and TRBJ2-3 gives the full variable domain: GAGVSQSPRYKVAKRGQDVALRCDPISGHVSLFWYQQALGQGPEFLTYFQNEAQLDKSGLPSDRFFAERPEGSVSTLKIQRTQQEDSAVYLCASSPGSSSGGVLNTDMQYFGPGTRLTVL.